The clone carrying this T cell receptor (beta chain) was counted a few times. Its target is not known. The CDR3 has 15 residues. The germline V and J ends were trimmed by 3 bases and 1 base, with 12 bases remaining between them. In germline, CDR1 is MNHEY, CDR2 SVGAGI. This sample is part of a study of response to subunit inactivated influenza vaccine. In TCRdb, the RT-PCR reads were re-called with MiXCR into one record per CDR3 protein. The sample has more than 450,000 distinct CDR3 sequences; 6% to 9% are singletons. Notes on the study in general: Authors suggested each seasonal influenza vaccination recruits few new T cells.

The TCR comes from a man aged 45 to 70 who received an inactivated influenza vaccine. The V call is TRBV6-5, the J call TRBJ1-1; D is perhaps TRBD1 (6 bases). Here the sequenced sample was PBMCs from blood, taken roughly 24 months after vaccination. The CDR3 DNA reads as TGTGCCAGCAGTTATGGTACAGGGAGGAACACTGAAGCTTTCTTT. Protein product: CASSYGTGRNTEAFF.